These 3 T cell receptor beta chains were all obtained from the same sample, sequenced in a study of Ad26.COV2.S vaccination and SARS-CoV-2 variants. Treatment in this sample: approximately 18 received Ad26.COV2.S at low or high dose, single or two shots; about five received placebo; per-sample allocation not given. After the first vaccine or placebo injection, samples were drawn on day 63. TCRdb's table, derived via immunoSEQ multiplex PCR, lists solely in-frame clones and lacks some. The sample lists hundreds of thousands of clones; roughly 89% were seen once. Here the sequenced sample was peripheral blood, taken in a trial of Ad26.COV2.S vaccine versus placebo. Receptors were obtained from a person between 18 and 65 years old who received the Ad26.COV2.S COVID-19 vaccine or a placebo.

The genes are TRBV13 and TRBJ1-1; D might be TRBD1 (6 bases). Germline assignment: CDR1 PRHDT and CDR2 FYEKMQ (reference sequence). The CDR3 has 16 amino acids. Trimming took off 5 bases at V and 1 base at J, with 17 bases between the two ends. The CDR3 DNA reads as TGTGCCAGCAGCCCAAGAGGGGGTGTGGGGAACACTGAAGCTTTCTTT. It codes for CASSPRGGVGNTEAFF.

J is TRBJ2-6 and V is TRBV10-3; D unresolved. The CDR3 is 19 residues long. The germline gives CDR1 ENHRY, CDR2 SYGVKD. The ends were cut back, 2 bases at V and 0 bases at J, with 17 bases in the middle. The CDR3 DNA reads TGTGCCATCAGTGAGAGGAAGACCTTTACTGGCTCTGGGGCCAACGTCCTGACTTTC. Translated: CAISERKTFTGSGANVLTF.

This clone was recorded only once. The V call is TRBV14, the J call TRBJ1-1, with 7 positions matching TRBD1. The CDR3 totals 13 residues. After removal of 3 bases from V and 5 bases from J, the junction contained 3 bases not matched to a gene. In germline, CDR1 is SGHDN, CDR2 FVKESK. The CDR3 nucleotides read TGTGCCAGCAGCCACGAACAGGGGACTGAAGCTTTCTTT. It is translated as CASSHEQGTEAFF.